The subject of this entry is one T cell receptor beta chain. The data derive from a study of blood T cell repertoires in COVID-19. For the study at large: Samples came from the United States, Italy and Spain, spanning acute and convalescent COVID-19.

TCRdb keeps only in-frame clones here, not all; method: immunoSEQ multiplex PCR. This table holds fewer than 150,000 clones, over 65% found once. The CDR3 covers 15 residues. Trimming pared 1 base from V and 6 bases from J, leaving 16 bases between. The V gene's germline CDR1 is SGDLS and CDR2 YYNGEE. The source material was peripheral blood. The chain uses TRBV9 and TRBJ1-2, with D maybe TRBD1 (6 bases). The sequence was collected from a man between 65 and 85 years old with acute or convalescent COVID-19. CDR3 sequence: CASSVSRGAHDGYTF. The CDR3 nucleotides are TGTGCCAGCAGCGTATCGCGGGGGGCCCACGATGGCTACACCTTC.